The sequence of this T cell receptor (beta chain) was determined in a study of blood T cells in healthy people across ages. Then a second PCR, running about 6 to 11 cycles, was carried out with a sample-barcoded 5' primer and a J-beta primer mix. Every single cDNA molecule received a tag from a template-switch adaptor with 12 random nucleotides. TCRdb re-called the 5' RACE reads with MiXCR, one entry per CDR3 protein. The repertoire holds about 1,500,000 distinct CDR3 sequences, with 28% as singletons. All donors came from Russia, were Caucasian and healthy, and spanned ages about 6 to 90. PBMCs numbering at least 7 million were isolated per sample. CDR3 length equals 12 residues. Trimming cost V 3 bases and J 10 bases, with 11 bases left between them. Germline V gives CDR1 SGHRS, CDR2 YFSETQ.

The sample taken for sequencing was blood. The sequence derives from a woman aged 30 to 39 in good health. The chain employs TRBV5-1 and TRBJ2-1, with D possibly matching TRBD2 (5 bases). The CDR3: CASSSEGYEQFF. The CDR3, as DNA: TGCGCCAGCAGCTCTGAGGGCTACGAGCAGTTCTTC.